This T cell receptor beta chain emerged from a study of Graves' ophthalmopathy and Graves' hyperthyroidism. In its sample, this clonotype was seen many times. The target antigen is unknown. Beta-chain TCR CDR3 regions were amplified from RNA transcripts. RT-PCR with HTBI primers came first, then second-round multiplex PCR. TCRdb redid the calling of the multiplex PCR reads with MiXCR, one entry per CDR3 protein. Among around 340,000 distinct CDR3 sequences listed, 17% were seen once. Overall study findings and caveats: Both a roughly 70% sensitivity and a 72.22% specificity characterized the model's predictions of ophthalmopathy progression.

The CDR3 spans 13 residues. V was cut by 5 bases and J by 2 bases, with 10 bases left in between. The chain combines TRBV12-3 or TRBV12-4 with TRBJ2-7; no clear D gene. The origin of this receptor is an adult man with Graves' ophthalmopathy. Sequencing was done on a sample of peripheral blood. The CDR3 DNA is TGTGCCAGCAGTACCCTTGGCGCCTACGAGCAGTACTTC. Translated: CASSTLGAYEQYF.